This T cell receptor beta chain was obtained from a study of cytomegalovirus exposure and HLA in healthy donors. General study results and limits: Highly shared sequence variants in one cluster were likely a sequencing artifact. TCR beta sequences numbering fewer than 20,000 were associated with HLA alleles at 0.05 false discovery rate in a later analysis.

PCR involved 60 Vbeta and 13 Jbeta primers. Repertoires were generated with immunoSEQ multiplex PCR, while TCRdb's copy carries only in-frame clones and drops some. The sample has some 270,000 clones; 80% are singletons. The sample holds a few counts of this clone. Its antigen is as yet unknown. Trimming took off 3 bases at V and 4 bases at J, with 22 bases between the two ends. The CDR3 is made up of 18 amino acids. The germline gives CDR1 LGHNT, CDR2 FRNRAP. The sequence came from a girl aged 2 to 10 in good health and CMV-seronegative. The chain recombines TRBV12-5 with TRBJ2-1, with D possibly TRBD2 on 5 matching bases. Sequenced sample: PBMCs. CDR3 sequence (DNA): TGTGCTAGTGGTTTTTTCATTGCTGGGGAGACCAGGTACAATGAGCAGTTCTTC. Translated, it gives CASGFFIAGETRYNEQFF.